This entry is about one TCR beta chain. The target of this receptor is not known. There are no base qualities to consult, and no much larger clone falls within one base. This record belongs to a study of shared clonotypes between healthy human individuals (dated by TCRdb to 2020 to 2021). For context, the study as a whole: A couple of women and a few men aged 18 to 49 years were included in the cohort. To increase sequencing depth and limit assay-specific biases, different laboratories used diverse techniques to prepare libraries and sequence TCR repertoires. Per donor, three plates each were used for CD4 naive and CD4 memory, two for CD8 naive, and one for CD8 memory. The study deeply sequenced blood TCR repertoires of several healthy adults to estimate repertoire size and the extent of clonotype sharing between individuals. Each donor's leukapheresis produced roughly between roughly 0.85 and 9.5 billion PBMCs.

The donors were healthy, HIV-negative adults with no recently reported acute infections or vaccinations. Every donor was a Caucasian adult residing in Nashville, Tennessee, USA. Magnetic negative selection was used to enrich CD4+ T cells, after which naive cells were positively selected on CD45RA and the negative fraction became the memory subset. Blood was obtained by leukapheresis, after which PBMCs were separated by Ficoll-Histopaque density gradient centrifugation and cryopreserved in liquid nitrogen vapor phase. Purity and quantity of every magnetically sorted T cell population were checked by analytical flow cytometry. Genomic DNA was isolated from each sorted fraction and quantified by UV absorbance on a Nanodrop 2000c. Overall results and qualifications from the work: Pairwise subsampling indicated that sequencing depth was expected to affect the degree of clonotype sharing among donors. When a handful of donors were compared, the shared fraction of clonotypes was about 5.4% for naive CD4, less than 4% for naive CD8, 2.3% for memory CD4, and around 0.37% for memory CD8. Compared with non-shared clonotypes, clonotypes shared by all four sorted-subset donors had higher generation probabilities. Estimated clonotype richness was generally larger for naive than for memory subsets. The genetic and exposure-history diversity represented was limited by the small number of donors. Sampling was restricted to blood, and TCR repertoires in tissue are likely to differ from TCR repertoires in blood. Rarefaction of sorted-subset datasets indicated incomplete sequencing despite the large sequencing depth.

Using the deep immunoSEQ assay, TCR CDR3 regions were amplified from genomic DNA by multiplex PCR. Genomic DNA extracted from each cell subset was distributed evenly over all wells of several immunoSEQ 96-well plates, and each plate served as one replicate. Each replicate PCR for sorted subsets received about 0.2 ug genomic DNA, equal to roughly 33,000 T cell genomes. Purified libraries were quantified with a Qubit 3.0 fluorometer, sized on a Bioanalyzer 2100, and re-quantified with the KAPA Library Quantification kit. Each immunoSEQ 96-well plate was sequenced on its own single-read 150-cycle Illumina NextSeq 550 flow cell. The study's own analysis went as follows. The immunoSEQ output contained only junctional sequences without quality scores, so filtering could not match that applied to full-length reads. Sequences were annotated with PyIR, a Python wrapper for IgBLAST v1.9, using IMGT germline references to assign V/J genes and CDR3. Any read was removed if the V/J assignment was weak (E-value above 1e-6), the CDR3 was missing, or the read contained stop codons, out-of-frame junctions, or ambiguous translated residues. V3J clonotypes were defined by identical inferred V gene, J gene, and CDR3 amino acid sequence. Percentage overlap between repertoires was computed as shared unique clonotypes divided by the size of the smaller repertoire. Richness of each repertoire was evaluated using RTK rarefaction, the Chao1 estimator, and Recon v2.1 estimates of unobserved clonotypes. Generation probabilities were computed with OLGA for all TCRbeta clonotypes obtained by the gDNA method from four donors. Drawn from immuneACCESS, this table holds only the in-frame rearrangements with V and J called that TCRdb kept. Clones are partly lost; checked studies trace under half to an unresolved V gene and leave the rest unexplained. The V and J calls and clone size come from that table; D and trimming were worked out from the DNA. This sample has some 790,000 clones in its table, and around 77% of those were observed once. The ten top clones hold more than 1.5% of the sample.

V has 0 bases trimmed and J has 0 bases trimmed; junction bases matching no gene number 5. According to the germline V gene, CDR1 reads KGHSH and CDR2 reads LQKENI. The CDR3 starts with the cysteine, ends with the phenylalanine, and has 17 residues. Just CDR3 DNA is preserved here, 51 bases in frame from base 1. This receptor was identified in a woman aged 25 to 39 in good health. Sequencing was done on a sample of memory CD4+ T cells sorted from blood. The label giving this sample's cell subset or site can be read as: CD45RA-negative fraction. Rearrangement joined TRBV18 to TRBJ2-4, with TRBD2 matching 7 junction bases. The CDR3 in this case is CASSPPGTILAKNIQYF. The nucleotide sequence reads as follows: TGTGCCAGCTCACCACCCGGGACTATCCTAGCCAAAAACATTCAGTACTTC.